This T cell receptor (beta chain) was captured by sequencing in a study of cytomegalovirus exposure and HLA in healthy donors. General observations from the study: Association of a missense DCLRE1C variant with TCR beta V- and J-gene trimming was reported in a later analysis. The dataset shows that most TCR sequences were rare, while some public TCRs occurred in many donors. In an earlier analysis, about 90% or about 30%: the productive usage of most TCR beta V segments. Sequencing probably produced one cluster of sequence variants that were highly shared.

The PCR ran on 60 Vbeta and 13 Jbeta primers. Measured with immunoSEQ multiplex PCR; TCRdb has only the in-frame clones, and not every one. The table lists approximately 140,000 clones, approximately 79% of them singletons, with about 6.7% in the top ten. As concerns this clone: Its specificity is not known.

This CDR3 has 13 residues. J lost 1 base, V lost 11 bases, and 6 bases had no gene match. Germline V CDR1 and CDR2: ENHRY, SYGVKD. Material: PBMCs. This receptor was obtained from a woman aged 35 to 49 in good health and CMV-seropositive. This sequence joins TRBV10-3 and TRBJ2-5; TRBD2 agrees at 8 bases. The CDR3 is CALDRGGQETQYF. CDR3 nucleotide sequence: TGTGCCCTGGACCGGGGGGGCCAAGAGACCCAGTACTTC.